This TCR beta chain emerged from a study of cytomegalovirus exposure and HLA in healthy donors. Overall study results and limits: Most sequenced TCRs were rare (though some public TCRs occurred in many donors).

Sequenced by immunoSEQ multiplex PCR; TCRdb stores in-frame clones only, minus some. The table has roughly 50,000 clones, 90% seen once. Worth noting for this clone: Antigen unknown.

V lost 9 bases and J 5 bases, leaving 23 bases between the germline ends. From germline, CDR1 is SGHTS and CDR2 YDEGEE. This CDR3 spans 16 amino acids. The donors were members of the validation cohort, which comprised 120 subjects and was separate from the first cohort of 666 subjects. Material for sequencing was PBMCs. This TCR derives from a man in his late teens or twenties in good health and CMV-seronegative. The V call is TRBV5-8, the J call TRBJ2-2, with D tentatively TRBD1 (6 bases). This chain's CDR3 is CATIQVTGSRTGELFF. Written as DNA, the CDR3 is TGTGCCACTATCCAAGTAACAGGGAGTCGTACCGGGGAGCTGTTTTTT.